The clone carrying this TCR beta chain was seen many times. The antigen remains undetermined. Preparation of the TCRbeta library involved a method that used unique molecular identifiers. Using its own MiXCR run on the PCR reads, TCRdb lists one record per CDR3 protein. The sample shows 600,000 or so distinct CDR3 sequences, 23% of them seen only once. The length of the CDR3 is 15 residues. Germline-derived CDR1 and CDR2 are ENHRY and SYGVKD. V gave up 10 bases and J gave up 3 bases, with 19 bases separating them. These data originate in a study of T-cell reconstitution after alpha-beta-depleted transplantation in children. Study findings and constraints: Once a year had passed after transplant, T-cell counts and diversity came mostly from newly produced T cells. TCRbeta diversity was high at day 60 in some patients (a result of surviving recipient T cells and thymic progenitors). Where alpha-beta T cells came from about two months after transplant was reportedly several hundred expanded graft clones.

Sequenced here: PBMCs, mostly from graft donor cells, sampled 360 days after TCRalphabeta/CD19-depleted stem cell transplant. The genes are TRBV10-3 and TRBJ1-5; D may be TRBD1 (5 bases). The sequence came from a boy less than two years old who had a stem cell transplant for acute myeloid leukemia, so the T cells may come from the graft donor. As DNA, the CDR3 is TGTGCCACCGACATTGGGACGGCCGTCAATCAGCCCCAGCATTTT. It yields the protein CATDIGTAVNQPQHF.